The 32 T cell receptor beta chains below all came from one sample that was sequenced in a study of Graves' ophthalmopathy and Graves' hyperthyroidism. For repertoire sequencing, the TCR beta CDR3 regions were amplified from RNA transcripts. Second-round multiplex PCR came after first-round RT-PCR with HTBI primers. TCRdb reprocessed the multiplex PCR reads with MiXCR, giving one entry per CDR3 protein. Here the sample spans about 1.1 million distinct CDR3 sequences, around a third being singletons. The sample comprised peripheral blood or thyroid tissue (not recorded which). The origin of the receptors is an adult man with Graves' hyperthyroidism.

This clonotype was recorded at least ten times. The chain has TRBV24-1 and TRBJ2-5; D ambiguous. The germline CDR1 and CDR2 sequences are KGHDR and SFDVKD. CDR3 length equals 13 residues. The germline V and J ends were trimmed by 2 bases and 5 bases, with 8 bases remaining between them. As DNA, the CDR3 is TGTGCCACCAGTGATTCTGTTGGGGAGACCCAGTACTTC. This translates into CATSDSVGETQYF.

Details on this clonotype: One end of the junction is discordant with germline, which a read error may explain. For the CDR3, the DNA is TGTGCCAGCAGCCTATTACCTAGGGACAGGCCTCACTTC. Its protein product is CASSLLPRDRPHF. The chain uses TRBV14 and TRBJ2-7; 8 positions match TRBD1. CDR1 is SGHDN, CDR2 FVKESK, per germline. The length of the CDR3 is 13 residues.

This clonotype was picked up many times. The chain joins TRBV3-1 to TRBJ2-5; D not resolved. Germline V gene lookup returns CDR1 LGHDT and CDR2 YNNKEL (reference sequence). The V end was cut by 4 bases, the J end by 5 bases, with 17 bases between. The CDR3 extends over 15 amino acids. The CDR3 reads CASSPPWTGFETQYF. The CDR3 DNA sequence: TGTGCCAGCAGCCCTCCTTGGACCGGTTTCGAGACCCAGTACTTC.

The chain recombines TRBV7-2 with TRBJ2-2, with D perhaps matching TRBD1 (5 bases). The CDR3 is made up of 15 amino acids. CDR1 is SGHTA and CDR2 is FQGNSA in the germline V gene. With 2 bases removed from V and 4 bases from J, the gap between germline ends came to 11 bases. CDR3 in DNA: TGTGCCAGCAGCTTACGCAGGGTTGCCACCGGGGAGCTGTTTTTT. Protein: CASSLRRVATGELFF.

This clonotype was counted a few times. The CDR3 DNA follows: TGTGCCAGCAGTTTAGGAAGGGGCTCAGGGAGTAAATCTAACTATGGCTACACCTTC. Protein product: CASSLGRGSGSKSNYGYTF. The chain employs TRBV27 and TRBJ1-2; a possible D gene is TRBD1 (5 bases). CDR1 MNHEY and CDR2 SMNVEV come from the germline V gene (reference sequence). Trimming shortened V by 2 bases and J by 0 bases, and 22 bases separated the two germline ends. The CDR3 is 19 residues long.

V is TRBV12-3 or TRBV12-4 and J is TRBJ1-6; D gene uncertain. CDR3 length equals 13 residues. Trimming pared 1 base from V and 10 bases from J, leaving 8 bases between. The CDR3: CASSLDSESPLHF. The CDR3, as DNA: TGTGCCAGCAGTTTAGACAGCGAATCACCCCTCCACTTT.

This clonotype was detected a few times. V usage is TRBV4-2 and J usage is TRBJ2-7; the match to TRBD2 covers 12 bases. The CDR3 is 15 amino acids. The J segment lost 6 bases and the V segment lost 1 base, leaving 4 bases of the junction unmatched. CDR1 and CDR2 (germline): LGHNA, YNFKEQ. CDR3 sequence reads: CASSQVRLAGVEQYF. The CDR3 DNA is TGTGCCAGCAGCCAAGTACGACTAGCGGGGGTCGAGCAGTACTTC.

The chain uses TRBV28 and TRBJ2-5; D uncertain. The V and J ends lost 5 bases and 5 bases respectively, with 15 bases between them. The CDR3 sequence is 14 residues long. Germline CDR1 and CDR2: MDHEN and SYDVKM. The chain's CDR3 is CASSPHDIRETQYF. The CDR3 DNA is TGTGCCAGCAGTCCTCACGATATCCGGGAGACCCAGTACTTC.

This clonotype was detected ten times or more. The CDR3 reads CSAAGTGNEKLFF. The DNA of the CDR3 is TGCAGTGCGGCCGGGACAGGGAATGAAAAACTGTTTTTT. The chain uses TRBV20-1 and TRBJ1-4, with 9 nucleotides matching TRBD1. CDR1 and CDR2 from the germline V gene are DFQATT and SNEGSKA (reference sequence). V lost 6 bases, J lost 5 bases, and 4 bases stayed unmatched. This CDR3 is built from 13 residues.

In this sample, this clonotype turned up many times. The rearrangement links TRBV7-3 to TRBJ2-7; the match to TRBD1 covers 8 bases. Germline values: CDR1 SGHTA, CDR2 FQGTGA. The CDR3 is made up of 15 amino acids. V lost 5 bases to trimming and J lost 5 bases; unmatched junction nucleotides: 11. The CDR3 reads CASSPSTGVLNEQYF. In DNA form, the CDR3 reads TGTGCCAGCAGCCCTTCGACAGGGGTATTAAACGAGCAGTACTTC. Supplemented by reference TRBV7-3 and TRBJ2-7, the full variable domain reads GAGVSQTPSNKVTEKGKYVELRCDPISGHTALYWYRQSLGQGPEFLIYFQGTGAADDSGLPNDRFFAVRPEGSVSTLKIQRTERGDSAVYLCASSPSTGVLNEQYFGPGTRLTVT.

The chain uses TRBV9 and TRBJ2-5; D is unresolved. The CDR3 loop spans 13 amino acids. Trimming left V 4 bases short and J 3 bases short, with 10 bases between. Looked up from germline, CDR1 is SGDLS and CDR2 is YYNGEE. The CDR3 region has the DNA TGTGCCAGCAGCTCTCCAGTTGAAGAGACCCAGTACTTC. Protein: CASSSPVEETQYF.

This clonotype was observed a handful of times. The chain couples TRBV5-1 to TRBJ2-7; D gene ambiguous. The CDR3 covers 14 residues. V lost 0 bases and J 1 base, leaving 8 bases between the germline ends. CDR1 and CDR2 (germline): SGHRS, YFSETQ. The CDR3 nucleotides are TGCGCCAGCAGCTTGGCCCAGATTTCCTACGAGCAGTACTTC. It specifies CASSLAQISYEQYF.

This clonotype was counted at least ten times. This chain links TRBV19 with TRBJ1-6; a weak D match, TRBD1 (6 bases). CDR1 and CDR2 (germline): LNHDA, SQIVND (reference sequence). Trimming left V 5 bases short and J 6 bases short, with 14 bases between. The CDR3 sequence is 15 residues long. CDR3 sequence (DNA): TGTGCCAGTAGTCGACGGACAGTTATTAATTCACCCCTCCACTTT. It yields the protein CASSRRTVINSPLHF. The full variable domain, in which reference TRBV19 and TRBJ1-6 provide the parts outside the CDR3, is DGGITQSPKYLFRKEGQNVTLSCEQNLNHDAMYWYRQDPGQGLRLIYYSQIVNDFQKGDIAEGYSVSREKKESFPLTVTSAQKNPTAFYLCASSRRTVINSPLHFGNGTRLTVT.

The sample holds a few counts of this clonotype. The CDR3 DNA is TGTGCCAGCAGCTCGTTACAGGGGGCAGGTTCACCCCTCCACTTT. Protein: CASSSLQGAGSPLHF. The J gene is TRBJ1-6, the V gene TRBV5-6, with 9 bases fitting TRBD1. Germline CDR1 reads SGHDT; CDR2 reads YYEEEE. This CDR3 spans 15 amino acids. Germline trimming cut 3 bases from V and 9 bases from J; bases unmatched to any gene: 7. The variable domain in full, with the rest retrieved from reference TRBV5-6 and TRBJ1-6, is DAGVTQSPTHLIKTRGQQVTLRCSPKSGHDTVSWYQQALGQGPQFIFQYYEEEERQRGNFPDRFSGHQFPNYSSELNVNALLLGDSALYLCASSSLQGAGSPLHFGNGTRLTVT.

Here the CDR3 reads CAITEARQGAVNEKLFF. CDR3 nucleotide sequence: TGTGCCATCACCGAGGCGCGGCAGGGGGCGGTCAATGAAAAACTGTTTTTT. The V gene is TRBV10-3, the J gene TRBJ1-4, with 8 bases that match TRBD1. This CDR3 contains 17 residues. Germline trimming cut 7 bases from V and 5 bases from J; bases unmatched to any gene: 15. Germline V gene lookup returns CDR1 ENHRY and CDR2 SYGVKD.

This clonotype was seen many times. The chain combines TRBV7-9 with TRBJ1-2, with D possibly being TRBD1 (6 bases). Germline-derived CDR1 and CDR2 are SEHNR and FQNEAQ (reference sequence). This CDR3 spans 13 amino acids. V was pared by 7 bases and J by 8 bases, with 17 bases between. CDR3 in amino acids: CASTLQGSNGYTF. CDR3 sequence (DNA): TGTGCCAGCACCCTACAGGGATCGAACGGCTACACCTTC. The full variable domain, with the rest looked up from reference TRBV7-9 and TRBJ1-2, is DTGVSQNPRHKITKRGQNVTFRCDPISEHNRLYWYRQTLGQGPEFLTYFQNEAQLEKSRLLSDRFSAERPKGSFSTLEIQRTEQGDSAMYLCASTLQGSNGYTFGSGTRLTVV.

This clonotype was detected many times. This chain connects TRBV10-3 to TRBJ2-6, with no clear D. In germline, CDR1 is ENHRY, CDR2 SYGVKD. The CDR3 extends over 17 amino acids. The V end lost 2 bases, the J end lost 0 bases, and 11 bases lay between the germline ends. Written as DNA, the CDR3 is TGTGCCATCAGTGAGGGACGGACCCTCTCTGGGGCCAACGTCCTGACTTTC. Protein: CAISEGRTLSGANVLTF.

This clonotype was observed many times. The CDR3 reads CSAIPGTMEAFF. CDR3 in DNA: TGCAGTGCAATCCCGGGGACGATGGAGGCTTTCTTT. V gene TRBV20-1 combines with J gene TRBJ1-1; D might be TRBD1 (5 bases). V lost 6 bases to trimming and J lost 11 bases, with 19 bases between them. CDR1 is DFQATT and CDR2 is SNEGSKA in the germline V gene (reference sequence). The CDR3 runs 12 residues.

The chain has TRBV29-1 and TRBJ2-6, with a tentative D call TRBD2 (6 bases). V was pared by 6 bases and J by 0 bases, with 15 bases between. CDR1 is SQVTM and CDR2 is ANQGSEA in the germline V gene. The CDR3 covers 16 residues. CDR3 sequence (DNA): TGCAGCGTCCCTGGTGGGGGAGGCTCTGGGGCCAACGTCCTGACTTTC. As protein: CSVPGGGGSGANVLTF. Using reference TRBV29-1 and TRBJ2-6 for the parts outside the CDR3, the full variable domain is SAVISQKPSRDICQRGTSLTIQCQVDSQVTMMFWYRQQPGQSLTLIATANQGSEATYESGFVIDKFPISRPNLTFSTLTVSNMSPEDSSIYLCSVPGGGGSGANVLTFGAGSRLTVL.

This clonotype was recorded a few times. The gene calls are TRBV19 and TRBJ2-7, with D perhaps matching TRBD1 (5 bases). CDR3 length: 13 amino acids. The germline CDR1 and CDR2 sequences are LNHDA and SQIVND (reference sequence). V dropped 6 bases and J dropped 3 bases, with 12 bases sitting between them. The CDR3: CASSPTAFYEQYF. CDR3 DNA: TGTGCCAGTAGCCCGACAGCCTTCTACGAGCAGTACTTC.

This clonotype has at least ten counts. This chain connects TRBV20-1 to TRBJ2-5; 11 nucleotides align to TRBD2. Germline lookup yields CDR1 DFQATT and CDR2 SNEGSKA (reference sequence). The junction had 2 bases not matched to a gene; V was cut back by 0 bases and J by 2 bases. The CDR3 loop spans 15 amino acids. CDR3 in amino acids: CSARDPSGRQETQYF. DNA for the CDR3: TGCAGTGCTAGAGATCCTAGCGGGAGGCAAGAGACCCAGTACTTC.

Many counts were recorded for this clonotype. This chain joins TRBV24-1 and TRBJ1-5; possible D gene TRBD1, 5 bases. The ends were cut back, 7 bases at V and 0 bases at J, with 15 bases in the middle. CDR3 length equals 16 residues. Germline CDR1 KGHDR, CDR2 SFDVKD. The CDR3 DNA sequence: TGTGCCACCAGGCCACAGGTTAATTATAGCAATCAGCCCCAGCATTTT. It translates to CATRPQVNYSNQPQHF.

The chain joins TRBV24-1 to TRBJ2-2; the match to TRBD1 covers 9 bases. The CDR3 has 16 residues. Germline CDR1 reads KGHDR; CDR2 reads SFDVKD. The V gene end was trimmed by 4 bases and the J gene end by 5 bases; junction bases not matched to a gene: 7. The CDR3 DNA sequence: TGTGCCACCAGTGAGCTGGGACAGGGAGGGACCGGGGAGCTGTTTTTT. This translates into CATSELGQGGTGELFF.

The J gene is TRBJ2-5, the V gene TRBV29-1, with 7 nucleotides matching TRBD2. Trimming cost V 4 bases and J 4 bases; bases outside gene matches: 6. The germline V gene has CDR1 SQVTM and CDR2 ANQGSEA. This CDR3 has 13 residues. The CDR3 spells CSVVRRGLETQYF. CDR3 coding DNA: TGCAGCGTTGTAAGGCGGGGGTTAGAGACCCAGTACTTC.

Written as DNA, the CDR3 is TGTGCCAGCAGACAGACTAGCGGGACGAACACCGGGGAGCTGTTTTTT. Its protein is CASRQTSGTNTGELFF. The gene calls are TRBV6-2 or TRBV6-3 and TRBJ2-2; 11 nucleotides line up with TRBD2. CDR3 size: 16 residues. V dropped 6 bases and J dropped 0; count of bases not matched to a gene: 3. The germline V gene encodes CDR1 MNHEY and CDR2 SVGEGT.

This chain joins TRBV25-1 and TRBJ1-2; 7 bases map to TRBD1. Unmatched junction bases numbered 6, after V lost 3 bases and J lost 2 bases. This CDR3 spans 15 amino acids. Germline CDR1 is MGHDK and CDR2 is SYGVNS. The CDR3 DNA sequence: TGTGCCAGCAGTGAGACGGGACAGACAAACTATGGCTACACCTTC. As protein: CASSETGQTNYGYTF.

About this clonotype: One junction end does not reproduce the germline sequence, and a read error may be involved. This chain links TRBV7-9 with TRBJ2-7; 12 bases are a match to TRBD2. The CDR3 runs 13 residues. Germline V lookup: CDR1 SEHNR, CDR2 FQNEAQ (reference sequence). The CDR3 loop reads CASSYRLAGEFYF. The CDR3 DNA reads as TGTGCCAGCAGCTACCGACTAGCGGGAGAGTTTTATTTC.

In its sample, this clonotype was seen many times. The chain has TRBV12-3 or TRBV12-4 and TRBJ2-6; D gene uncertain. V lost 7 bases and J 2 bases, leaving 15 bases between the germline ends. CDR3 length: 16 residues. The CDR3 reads CASTVDGAAGANVLTF. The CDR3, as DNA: TGTGCCAGCACCGTGGACGGCGCGGCTGGGGCCAACGTCCTGACTTTC.

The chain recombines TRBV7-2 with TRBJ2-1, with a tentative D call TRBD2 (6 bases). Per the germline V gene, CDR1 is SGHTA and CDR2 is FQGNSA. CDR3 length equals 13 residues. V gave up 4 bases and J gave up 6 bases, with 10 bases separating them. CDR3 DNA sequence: TGTGCCAGCAGCTCCTTACTAGCCAATGAGCAGTTCTTC. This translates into CASSSLLANEQFF.

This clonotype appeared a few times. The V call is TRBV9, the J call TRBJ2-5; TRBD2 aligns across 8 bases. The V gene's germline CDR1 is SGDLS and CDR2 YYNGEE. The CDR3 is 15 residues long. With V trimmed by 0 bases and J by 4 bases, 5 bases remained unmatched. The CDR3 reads CASSVAAGGGETQYF. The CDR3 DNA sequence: TGTGCCAGCAGCGTAGCGGCGGGGGGTGGAGAGACCCAGTACTTC.

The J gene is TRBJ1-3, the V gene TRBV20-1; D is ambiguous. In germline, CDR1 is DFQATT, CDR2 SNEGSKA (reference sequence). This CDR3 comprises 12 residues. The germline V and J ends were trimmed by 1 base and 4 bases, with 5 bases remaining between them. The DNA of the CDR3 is TGCAGTGCTAGAGTTGGGGGAAACACCATATATTTT. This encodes CSARVGGNTIYF.

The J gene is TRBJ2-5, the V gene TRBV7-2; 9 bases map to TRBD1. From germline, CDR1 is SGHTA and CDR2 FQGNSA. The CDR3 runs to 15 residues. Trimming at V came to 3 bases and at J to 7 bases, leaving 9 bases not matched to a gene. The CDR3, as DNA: TGTGCCAGCAGCTTGTGGGGGACAGGGTTTCCGACCCAGTACTTC. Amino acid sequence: CASSLWGTGFPTQYF. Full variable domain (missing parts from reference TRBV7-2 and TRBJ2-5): GAGVSQSPSNKVTEKGKDVELRCDPISGHTALYWYRQSLGQGLEFLIYFQGNSAPDKSGLPSDRFSAERTGGSVSTLTIQRTQQEDSAVYLCASSLWGTGFPTQYFGPGTRLLVL.